This TCR beta chain was sequenced in a study of T cells in Graves' hyperthyroidism and ophthalmopathy. Background on the study: Peripheral blood samples were taken at initial diagnosis, prior to any treatment.

This clonotype showed up just a few times. Its target is not known. The study's findings and limits: Ophthalmopathy stood apart from stable hyperthyroidism in a 13 V-J model. Most thyroid-expanded clonotypes above 0.001 were also found in blood.

Amplified regions were TCR beta CDR3 sequences from RNA transcripts. In the first-round RT-PCR of the TCR CDR3, the HTBI primer set was used. TCRdb reprocessed the multiplex PCR reads via MiXCR and lists one record per CDR3 protein. The data contain approximately 700,000 distinct CDR3 sequences, roughly 15% of them singletons. The sequenced material came from blood. The TCR was taken from a man younger than 35 with Graves' hyperthyroidism.

CDR3 sequence: CASTQGLAGESEQFF. DNA of the CDR3: TGTGCCAGCACCCAGGGACTAGCGGGAGAAAGTGAGCAGTTCTTC. The rearrangement joins TRBV12-3 or TRBV12-4 to TRBJ2-1; TRBD2 agrees at 14 bases. The CDR3 runs to 15 residues. J gave up 9 bases and V 7 bases, and 8 bases lay outside the gene matches.